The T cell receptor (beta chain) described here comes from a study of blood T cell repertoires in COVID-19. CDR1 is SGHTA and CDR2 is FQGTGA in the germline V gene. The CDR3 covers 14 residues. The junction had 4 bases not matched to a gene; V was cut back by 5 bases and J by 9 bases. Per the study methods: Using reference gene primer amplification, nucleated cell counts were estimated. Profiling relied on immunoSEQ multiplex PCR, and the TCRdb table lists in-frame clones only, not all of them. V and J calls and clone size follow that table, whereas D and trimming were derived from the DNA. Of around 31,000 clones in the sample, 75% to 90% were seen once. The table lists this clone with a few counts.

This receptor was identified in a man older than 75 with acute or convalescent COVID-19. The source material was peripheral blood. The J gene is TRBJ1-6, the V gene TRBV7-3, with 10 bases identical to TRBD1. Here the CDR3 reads CASSPGTGVSPLHF. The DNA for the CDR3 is TGTGCCAGCAGCCCCGGGACAGGGGTTTCACCCCTCCACTTT.